This is a list of T cell receptor beta chains from one sample in a study of identical twins. MiXCR, run by TCRdb on the 5' RACE reads, gives a single entry per CDR3 protein. In the table there are about 900,000 distinct CDR3 sequences, 9% to 15% of which are singletons. The same data also contributed to another study, on yellow fever vaccine responses in identical twins.

Source material: PBMCs. The receptors were sampled from a woman between 18 and 30 years old in good health. The CDR3 runs from the conserved cysteine through the conserved F or W. A D gene is named only where the DNA matches it firmly. Rows give clone size only sometimes, using once, few, many, or a class for an expanded clone.

>TRBV20-1|TRBJ1-5|-|-
CSAVLAGEGFTQHF
TGCAGTGCTGTACTAGCGGGAGAAGGCTTTACGCAGCATTTT
>TRBV5-1|TRBJ2-5|-|few
CASSTPTGIQETQYF
TGCGCCAGCAGCACCCCGACAGGAATACAAGAGACCCAGTACTTC
>TRBV2|TRBJ2-2|-|-
CASSGVSISTGELFF
TGTGCCAGCAGTGGCGTCAGTATCTCCACCGGGGAGCTGTTTTTT
>TRBV19|TRBJ2-5|-|-
CASSNPLETQYF
TGTGCCAGTAGTAACCCGCTAGAGACCCAGTACTTC
>TRBV10-3|TRBJ2-1|-|-
CAISESVQNPSYNEQFF
TGTGCCATCAGTGAGTCGGTCCAGAACCCTTCCTACAATGAGCAGTTCTTC
>TRBV29-1|TRBJ1-2|-|many
CSVERRYGYTF
TGCAGCGTTGAGCGGCGATATGGCTACACCTTC
>TRBV10-3|TRBJ2-7|-|many
CAISGRGASVYEQYF
TGTGCCATCAGCGGACGTGGGGCTAGCGTCTACGAGCAGTACTTC
>TRBV4-1|TRBJ2-5|TRBD2|-
CASSPRGRSGGPIETQYF
TGCGCCAGCAGCCCAAGGGGGCGTAGCGGGGGACCCATAGAGACCCAGTACTTC
>TRBV15|TRBJ2-2|-|-
CATSRGPGQTNTGELFF
TGTGCCACCAGCAGAGGCCCGGGACAAACGAACACCGGGGAGCTGTTTTTT
>TRBV20-1|TRBJ2-1|-|-
CSASVTSGYNEQFF
TGCAGTGCTAGCGTGACTAGTGGTTACAATGAGCAGTTCTTC
>TRBV7-9|TRBJ1-6|-|-
CASSATGQNSPLHF
TGTGCCAGCAGCGCTACCGGGCAAAATTCACCCCTCCACTTT
>TRBV11-2|TRBJ2-1|-|-
CASSHQRTEQFF
TGTGCCAGCAGCCACCAGAGAACCGAGCAGTTCTTC
>TRBV11-2|TRBJ2-2|TRBD2|few
CASSQKREVNTGELFF
TGTGCCAGCAGTCAAAAGCGGGAGGTGAACACCGGGGAGCTGTTTTTT
>TRBV24-1|TRBJ2-5|TRBD1|many
CATSDTGVRETQYF
TGTGCCACCAGTGACACAGGGGTTCGAGAGACCCAGTACTTC
>TRBV6-2/TRBV6-3|TRBJ1-1|-|-
CASSYEGGWNTEAFF
TGTGCCAGCAGTTACGAAGGGGGTTGGAACACTGAAGCTTTCTTT
>TRBV6-4|TRBJ2-3|-|many
CNGGGSTDTQYF
TGTAATGGAGGGGGAAGTACAGATACGCAGTATTTT